This entry lists 9 T cell receptor beta chains sequenced from one sample in a study of shared clonotypes between healthy human individuals (dated by TCRdb to the early 2020s). The library was obtained by the immunoSEQ multiplex PCR assay. TCRdb limited this immuneACCESS table to in-frame rearrangements with V and J called. A share of clones is missing; checked studies link under half to unresolved V genes, and the rest is unexplained. The sample table shows fewer than 600,000 clones, and 75% to 85% are seen once. The leading ten clones occupy 13% of the sample. Sequencing was carried out using PBMCs. The receptors originated from a woman aged 35 to 49 in good health. Some clones in this sample may be carry-over from other donors' samples.

This clone occurred once. Other DNA sequences in the sample encode the same CDR3. The V and J genes are TRBV18 and TRBJ2-5; 7 nucleotides align to TRBD1. CDR1 and CDR2 (germline): KGHSH, LQKENI. J lost 5 bases, V lost 3 bases, and 3 bases had no gene match. The CDR3 covers 13 residues. Written as DNA, the CDR3 is TGTGCCAGCTCACCCCGACAGGGCGAGACCCAGTACTTC. It codes for CASSPRQGETQYF. Based on the CDR3 plus reference TRBV18 and TRBJ2-5, the full variable domain is NAGVMQNPRHLVRRRGQEARLRCSPMKGHSHVYWYRQLPEEGLKFMVYLQKENIIDESGMPKERFSAEFPKEGPSILRIQQVVRGDSAAYFCASSPRQGETQYFGPGTRLLVL.

The chain uses TRBV5-1 and TRBJ1-2; D perhaps matches TRBD1 (6 bases). The CDR3 spans 12 residues. Between the trimmed V and J ends, which lost 4 bases and 6 bases, there was a span of 10 bases. From germline, CDR1 is SGHRS and CDR2 YFSETQ. CDR3 protein: CASSPGHDGYTF. The CDR3 region has the DNA TGCGCCAGCAGCCCGGGACACGATGGCTACACCTTC.

This rearrangement joins TRBV5-1 to TRBJ2-7; unclear D gene. The germline V gene encodes CDR1 SGHRS and CDR2 YFSETQ. Between the trimmed V and J ends, which lost 5 bases and 7 bases, there was a span of 13 bases. This CDR3 has 12 residues. CDR3 sequence: CASRLDMREQYF. In DNA form, the CDR3 reads TGCGCCAGCAGGTTAGATATGAGGGAGCAGTACTTC.

This chain links TRBV11-3 with TRBJ2-1, with TRBD2 matching over 7 bases. The V gene's germline CDR1 is SGHNT and CDR2 YENEEA. The length of the CDR3 is 13 residues. V lost 0 bases and J lost 9; bases outside the gene matches: 2. DNA of the CDR3: TGTGCCAGCAGCTTAGACCGCGGGGGTGAGCAGTTCTTC. It yields the protein CASSLDRGGEQFF.

CDR3 nucleotide sequence: TGTGCCAGCAGTGAAAAAGGCTCTGGGGCCAACGTCCTGACTTTC. It specifies CASSEKGSGANVLTF. The V and J genes are TRBV6-1 and TRBJ2-6; D is uncertain. The germline V gene encodes CDR1 MNHNS and CDR2 SASEGT. The CDR3 has 15 amino acids. The V end was cut by 2 bases, the J end by 0 bases, with 5 bases between.

J is TRBJ2-5 and V is TRBV7-9; TRBD2 might be the D (6 bases). This CDR3 is built from 17 residues. V lost 7 bases, J lost 4 bases, and 25 bases lay in between. The germline V gene has CDR1 SEHNR and CDR2 FQNEAQ (reference sequence). DNA of the CDR3: TGTGCCAGCACCTCCACTTGGGGCGGGACCGGGGGAGAGACCCAGTACTTC. Protein product: CASTSTWGGTGGETQYF.

To note about this clone: The identical CDR3 is also encoded by other nucleotide sequences in the sample. The chain uses TRBV4-3 and TRBJ2-7, with 7 bases lining up with TRBD2. Germline V gives CDR1 LGHNA, CDR2 YSLEER. The CDR3 extends over 12 amino acids. Losses at the gene ends were 4 bases for V and 7 bases for J; bases not matched to a gene: 4. The CDR3 DNA follows: TGCGCCAGCAGCCGTGGGGGGGGAGAGCAGTACTTC. It is translated as CASSRGGGEQYF.

J is TRBJ2-4 and V is TRBV30, with D possibly matching TRBD2 (5 bases). The CDR3 covers 14 residues. The V and J ends lost 0 bases and 8 bases respectively, with 14 bases between them. Per germline, CDR1 GTSNPN and CDR2 SVGIG (reference sequence). This CDR3 is CAWSVSGLPYIQYF. CDR3 coding DNA: TGTGCCTGGAGTGTAAGCGGACTCCCTTACATTCAGTACTTC.

This chain uses TRBV5-1 with TRBJ2-1; 7 bases fit TRBD2. This CDR3 spans 14 amino acids. The V and J ends lost 2 bases and 5 bases, in that order; junction bases with no gene match: 4. Germline V CDR1 and CDR2: SGHRS, YFSETQ. CDR3 region: CASSFAGADNEQFF. In DNA form, the CDR3 reads TGCGCCAGCAGCTTCGCGGGAGCAGACAATGAGCAGTTCTTC.